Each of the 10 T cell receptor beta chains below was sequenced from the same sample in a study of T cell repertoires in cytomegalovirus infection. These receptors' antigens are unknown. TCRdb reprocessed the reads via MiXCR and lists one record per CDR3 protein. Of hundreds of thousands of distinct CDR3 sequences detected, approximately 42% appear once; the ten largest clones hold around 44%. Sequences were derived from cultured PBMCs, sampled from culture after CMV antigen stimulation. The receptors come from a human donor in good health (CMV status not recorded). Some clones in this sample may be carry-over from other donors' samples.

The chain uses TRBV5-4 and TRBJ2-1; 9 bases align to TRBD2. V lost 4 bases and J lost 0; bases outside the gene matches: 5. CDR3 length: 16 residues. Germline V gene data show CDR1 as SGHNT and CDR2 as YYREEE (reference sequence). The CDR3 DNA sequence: TGTGCCAGCAGCCAAGATAGCGGGAGCTCCTACAATGAGCAGTTCTTC. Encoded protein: CASSQDSGSSYNEQFF.

This CDR3 reads CASSLSVAEAFF. DNA for the CDR3: TGTGCCAGCAGCTTGTCCGTGGCAGAAGCTTTCTTT. This chain uses TRBV7-9 with TRBJ1-1; D gene unclear. Germline V gene data show CDR1 as SEHNR and CDR2 as FQNEAQ (reference sequence). This CDR3 is built from 12 residues. Trimming took 3 bases from V and 8 from J, leaving 10 bases between them.

The CDR3 DNA follows: TGTGCCAGCAGCTTAATTCCCGGGACAGGGTACTACAATGAGCAGTTCTTC. Translated: CASSLIPGTGYYNEQFF. This chain connects TRBV11-1 to TRBJ2-1; 9 bases map to TRBD1. Trimming at V came to 2 bases and at J to 3 bases, leaving 8 bases not matched to a gene. CDR3 length: 17 residues. Per germline, CDR1 SGHAT and CDR2 FQDESV (reference sequence).

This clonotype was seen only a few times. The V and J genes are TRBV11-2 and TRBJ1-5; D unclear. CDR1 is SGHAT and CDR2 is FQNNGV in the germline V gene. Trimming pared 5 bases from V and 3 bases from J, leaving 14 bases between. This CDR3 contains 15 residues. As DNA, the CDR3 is TGTGCCAGCAGCCGACCTCCGTTCAACAATCAGCCCCAGCATTTT. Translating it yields CASSRPPFNNQPQHF. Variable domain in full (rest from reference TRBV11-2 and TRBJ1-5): EAGVAQSPRYKIIEKRQSVAFWCNPISGHATLYWYQQILGQGPKLLIQFQNNGVVDDSQLPKDRFSAERLKGVDSTLKIQPAKLEDSAVYLCASSRPPFNNQPQHFGDGTRLSIL.

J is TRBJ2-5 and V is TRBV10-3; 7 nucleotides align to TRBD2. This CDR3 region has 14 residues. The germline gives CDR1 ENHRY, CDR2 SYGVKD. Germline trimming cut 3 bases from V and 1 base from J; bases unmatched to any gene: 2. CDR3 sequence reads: CAISEAGIQETQYF. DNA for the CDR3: TGTGCCATCAGTGAAGCGGGGATCCAAGAGACCCAGTACTTC.

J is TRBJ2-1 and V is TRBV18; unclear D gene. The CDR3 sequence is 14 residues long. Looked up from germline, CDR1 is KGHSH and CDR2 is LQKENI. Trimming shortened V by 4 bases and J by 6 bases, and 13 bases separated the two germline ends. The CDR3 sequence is CASSQRAESNEQFF. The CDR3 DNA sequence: TGTGCCAGCTCACAAAGGGCTGAAAGCAATGAGCAGTTCTTC.

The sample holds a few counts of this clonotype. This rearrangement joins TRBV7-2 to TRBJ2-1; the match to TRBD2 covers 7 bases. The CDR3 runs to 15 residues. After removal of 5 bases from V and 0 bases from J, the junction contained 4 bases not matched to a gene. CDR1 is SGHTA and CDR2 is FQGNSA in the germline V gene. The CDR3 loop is CASSQRESSYNEQFF. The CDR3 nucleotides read TGTGCCAGCAGCCAGCGGGAAAGCTCCTACAATGAGCAGTTCTTC.

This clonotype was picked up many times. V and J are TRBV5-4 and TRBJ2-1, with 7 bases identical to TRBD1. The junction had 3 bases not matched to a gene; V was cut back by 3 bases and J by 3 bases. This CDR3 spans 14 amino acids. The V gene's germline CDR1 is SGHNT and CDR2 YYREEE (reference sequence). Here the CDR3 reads CASSSGTVYNEQFF. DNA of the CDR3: TGTGCCAGCAGCTCGGGGACAGTCTACAATGAGCAGTTCTTC.

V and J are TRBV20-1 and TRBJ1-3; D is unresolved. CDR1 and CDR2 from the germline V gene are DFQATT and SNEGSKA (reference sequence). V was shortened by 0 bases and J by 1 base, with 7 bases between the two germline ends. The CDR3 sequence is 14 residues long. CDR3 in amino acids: CSAREVYSGNTIYF. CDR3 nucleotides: TGCAGTGCTAGAGAAGTGTATTCTGGAAACACCATATATTTT.

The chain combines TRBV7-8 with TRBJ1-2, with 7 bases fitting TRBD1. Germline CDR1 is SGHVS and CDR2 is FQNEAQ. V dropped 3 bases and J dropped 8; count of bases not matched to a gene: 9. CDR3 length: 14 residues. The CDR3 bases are TGTGCCAGCAGCTTCACGGGGCAGGGGGAGGGCTACACCTTC. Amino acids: CASSFTGQGEGYTF.